A single sample is the source of the 27 T cell receptor beta chains below, sequenced in a study of blood T cell repertoires in COVID-19. Measured with immunoSEQ multiplex PCR; TCRdb has only the in-frame clones, and not every one. The sample yields some 260,000 clones, around nine tenths seen once. The sequencing input was PBMCs or T cells enriched from blood (not recorded which). These receptors all stem from a woman aged 18-29 years who had recovered from COVID-19.

The chain uses TRBV27 and TRBJ2-7; no definite D call. V was trimmed by 2 bases and J by 1 base, leaving 12 bases between them. From germline, CDR1 is MNHEY and CDR2 SMNVEV (reference sequence). This CDR3 comprises 15 residues. In nucleotides, the CDR3 is TGTGCCAGCAGTTTAAGGTGGCAGGTGTCCTACGAGCAGTACTTC. Its protein is CASSLRWQVSYEQYF.

Written as DNA, the CDR3 is TGTGCCAGCATAACTGAGGTGGCGGGAGGCCTTAATTCACCCCTCCACTTT. Encoded protein: CASITEVAGGLNSPLHF. The chain combines TRBV2 with TRBJ1-6; D unclear. The CDR3 contains 17 residues. Germline CDR1 and CDR2: SNHLY and FYNNEI. V lost 7 bases, J lost 6 bases, and 22 bases lay in between.

The chain's CDR3 is CASREEGYFEQFF. The CDR3, as DNA: TGTGCCAGCAGGGAGGAGGGATATTTTGAGCAGTTCTTC. The chain is built from TRBV28 and TRBJ2-1, with D tentatively TRBD2 (6 bases). Trimming removed 6 bases from V and 9 bases from J, with 15 bases in between. This CDR3 has 13 amino acids. Germline-derived CDR1 and CDR2 are MDHEN and SYDVKM.

The chain uses TRBV7-9 and TRBJ1-2; D remains unclear. The CDR3 is 12 amino acids. Germline values: CDR1 SEHNR, CDR2 FQNEAQ (reference sequence). V dropped 5 bases and J dropped 4 bases, with 8 bases sitting between them. CDR3 coding DNA: TGTGCCAGCAGCGGGCGGGGCTATGGCTACACCTTC. Amino acid sequence: CASSGRGYGYTF.

The V gene is TRBV7-3, the J gene TRBJ2-2; 12 nucleotides agree with TRBD2. The CDR3 has 18 residues. Germline CDR1 and CDR2: SGHTA and FQGTGA. Losses at the gene ends were 5 bases for V and 10 bases for J; bases not matched to a gene: 17. The CDR3 sequence: CASSLTPPGLAGQLELFF. CDR3 in DNA: TGTGCCAGCAGCCTTACCCCCCCGGGACTAGCGGGTCAGTTGGAGCTGTTTTTT.

The chain links TRBV6-5 to TRBJ1-6; D unresolved. The V end was cut by 3 bases, the J end by 7 bases, with 7 bases between. This CDR3 spans 13 amino acids. CDR1 is MNHEY, CDR2 SVGAGI, per germline. The CDR3 sequence: CASSYGPNSPLHF. CDR3 in DNA: TGTGCCAGCAGTTATGGCCCCAATTCACCCCTCCACTTT.

The CDR3: CASSETRAGGETQYF. CDR3 DNA sequence: TGTGCCAGCAGTGAAACCCGGGCAGGGGGGGAGACCCAGTACTTC. This chain joins TRBV2 and TRBJ2-5, with D possibly matching TRBD1 (7 bases). CDR1 and CDR2 from the germline V gene are SNHLY and FYNNEI. CDR3 size: 15 residues. The V end lost 2 bases, the J end lost 5 bases, and 15 bases lay between the germline ends.

The chain has TRBV27 and TRBJ2-3; D unclear. Germline lookup yields CDR1 MNHEY and CDR2 SMNVEV (reference sequence). The CDR3 has 15 amino acids. V shed 2 bases and J shed 0 bases, with 9 bases lying between them. Here the CDR3 reads CASSLGPRSTDTQYF. As DNA, the CDR3 is TGTGCCAGCAGTTTAGGTCCCCGGAGCACAGATACGCAGTATTTT.

This chain uses TRBV28 with TRBJ2-4, with 9 bases that match TRBD1. With V trimmed by 3 bases and J by 4 bases, 7 bases remained unmatched. The germline V gene encodes CDR1 MDHEN and CDR2 SYDVKM. The CDR3 loop spans 16 amino acids. The CDR3 spells CASSLYRGPGKNIQYF. The DNA of the CDR3 is TGTGCCAGCAGTTTGTACAGGGGGCCGGGAAAAAACATTCAGTACTTC.

V gene TRBV21-1 combines with J gene TRBJ2-7; the table names TRBD2, a call not compared with the DNA. TRBV21-1 is a pseudogene locus. The CDR3 sequence is 16 residues long. The CDR3 coding sequence is TGTGCCAGCAGCGACCTAGAACTAGAGATTACCTACGAGCAGTACTTC. Translating it yields CASSDLELEITYEQYF.

The V call is TRBV18, the J call TRBJ1-1, with D possibly TRBD1 on 6 matching bases. Trimming took off 2 bases at V and 11 bases at J, with 15 bases between the two ends. Per the germline V gene, CDR1 is KGHSH and CDR2 is LQKENI. The CDR3 has 13 residues. For the CDR3, the DNA is TGTGCCAGCTCACCAACGGGACACCCCGGGGCTTTCTTT. It specifies CASSPTGHPGAFF.

The chain recombines TRBV18 with TRBJ2-3; TRBD1 matches at 7 bases. There are 14 residues in the CDR3. Germline V gene lookup returns CDR1 KGHSH and CDR2 LQKENI. Losses at the gene ends were 2 bases for V and 5 bases for J; bases not matched to a gene: 4. The CDR3 loop is CASSPDRAIDTQYF. Here the CDR3 DNA reads TGTGCCAGCTCACCAGACAGGGCGATAGATACGCAGTATTTT.

This chain connects TRBV2 to TRBJ1-2; TRBD1 aligns across 7 bases. The CDR3 runs to 14 residues. In germline, CDR1 is SNHLY, CDR2 FYNNEI. Trimming at V came to 7 bases and at J to 10 bases, leaving 15 bases not matched to a gene. The CDR3 loop reads CASNLGGDSRSYTF. The CDR3 region has the DNA TGTGCCAGCAATTTAGGAGGGGACAGCCGTTCCTACACCTTC.

A few counts support this clone. The chain has TRBV28 and TRBJ1-2; weak D call: TRBD1 (5 bases). This CDR3 contains 13 residues. Trimming stripped 7 bases from V and 5 bases from J, with 14 bases between. From germline, CDR1 is MDHEN and CDR2 SYDVKM. In DNA form, the CDR3 reads TGTGCCAGCACTACCGGACATGAATATGGCTACACCTTC. It is translated as CASTTGHEYGYTF.

This clone was seen only once. The CDR3 bases are TGTGCCAGCACCTTTAGCGGGGGAGGTAGGAATGAGCAGTTCTTC. Residues: CASTFSGGGRNEQFF. The genes are TRBV9 and TRBJ2-1, with 9 bases lining up with TRBD2. The CDR3 loop spans 15 amino acids. Trimming at V came to 6 bases and at J to 7 bases, leaving 11 bases not matched to a gene. In germline, CDR1 is SGDLS, CDR2 YYNGEE.

The rearrangement uses TRBV28 and TRBJ2-3; 8 nucleotides line up with TRBD2. V lost 6 bases, J lost 0 bases, and 8 bases stayed unmatched. Germline V gives CDR1 MDHEN, CDR2 SYDVKM. There are 16 residues in the CDR3. Written as DNA, the CDR3 is TGTGCCAGCAGCTCGATAGCGGGAAAGAGCACAGATACGCAGTATTTT. Amino acids: CASSSIAGKSTDTQYF. The full variable domain, in which reference TRBV28 and TRBJ2-3 provide the parts outside the CDR3, is DVKVTQSSRYLVKRTGEKVFLECVQDMDHENMFWYRQDPGLGLRLIYFSYDVKMKEKGDIPEGYSVSREKKERFSLILESASTNQTSMYLCASSSIAGKSTDTQYFGPGTRLTVL.

CDR3 bases: TGTGCCAGCAGTCGGAGGACAGGGCTCGACGAGCAGTACTTC. It specifies CASSRRTGLDEQYF. V is TRBV6-5 and J is TRBJ2-7; 8 bases map to TRBD1. The CDR3 loop spans 14 amino acids. CDR1 and CDR2 (germline): MNHEY, SVGAGI. Germline trimming cut 5 bases from V and 5 bases from J; bases unmatched to any gene: 8.

This clone was picked up one time. The chain employs TRBV9 and TRBJ2-7, with D tentatively TRBD1 (6 bases). The germline V gene encodes CDR1 SGDLS and CDR2 YYNGEE. The CDR3 has 14 amino acids. The germline V and J ends were trimmed by 0 bases and 2 bases, with 9 bases remaining between them. The CDR3 here is CASSVVRGPYEQYF. DNA for the CDR3: TGTGCCAGCAGCGTAGTCAGGGGTCCCTACGAGCAGTACTTC.

This chain connects TRBV4-1 to TRBJ1-2; tentative D call: TRBD1 (5 bases). Germline CDR1 MGHRA, CDR2 YSYEKL. The CDR3 is 15 amino acids. The V end was cut by 1 base, the J end by 2 bases, with 11 bases between. The chain's CDR3 is CASSQATTVNYGYTF. In nucleotides, the CDR3 is TGCGCCAGCAGCCAAGCAACGACAGTCAACTATGGCTACACCTTC.

The chain employs TRBV5-1 and TRBJ2-7; the D gene is possibly TRBD1 (6 bases). With 4 bases removed from V and 0 bases from J, the gap between germline ends came to 17 bases. Germline CDR1 and CDR2: SGHRS and YFSETQ. The CDR3 is 16 amino acids. CDR3 coding DNA: TGCGCCAGCAGCCCCCGGACAGAACCTAGCTCCTACGAGCAGTACTTC. This gives the protein CASSPRTEPSSYEQYF.

The genes are TRBV11-3 and TRBJ2-1, with D possibly matching TRBD1 (6 bases). CDR1 and CDR2 from the germline V gene are SGHNT and YENEEA. V lost 1 base, J lost 5 bases, and 15 bases lay in between. This CDR3 spans 16 amino acids. CDR3 amino acids: CASSLGAGVVHNEQFF. The DNA for the CDR3 is TGTGCCAGCAGCTTAGGAGCAGGGGTTGTTCACAATGAGCAGTTCTTC.

V is TRBV28 and J is TRBJ1-4; maybe TRBD1 (6 bases). CDR3 length: 12 amino acids. V was pared by 5 bases and J by 12 bases, with 13 bases between. Germline CDR1 MDHEN, CDR2 SYDVKM. CDR3 coding DNA: TGTGCCAGCAGTCGGGGGGGCTATGAACTGTTTTTT. This sequence encodes CASSRGGYELFF. The full variable domain, in which reference TRBV28 and TRBJ1-4 provide the parts outside the CDR3, is DVKVTQSSRYLVKRTGEKVFLECVQDMDHENMFWYRQDPGLGLRLIYFSYDVKMKEKGDIPEGYSVSREKKERFSLILESASTNQTSMYLCASSRGGYELFFGSGTQLSVL.

The chain links TRBV11-2 to TRBJ1-3; D is possibly TRBD1 (6 bases). This CDR3 spans 16 amino acids. Trimming cost V 7 bases and J 1 base, with 17 bases left between them. Germline assignment: CDR1 SGHAT and CDR2 FQNNGV. CDR3 bases: TGTGCCAGCACCACCAATGCGGGGGCATCTGGAAACACCATATATTTT. It specifies CASTTNAGASGNTIYF.

This clone has a handful of counts. This chain uses TRBV9 with TRBJ1-2; 7 positions match TRBD1. This CDR3 spans 14 amino acids. The V and J ends lost 1 base and 5 bases, in that order; junction bases with no gene match: 5. Germline assignment: CDR1 SGDLS and CDR2 YYNGEE. The CDR3 DNA reads TGTGCCAGCAGCGTATCCGGGACAGCATATGGCTACACCTTC. Translated: CASSVSGTAYGYTF.

The chain links TRBV3-1 (or the pseudogene TRBV3-2) to TRBJ1-2; D might be TRBD1 (5 bases). The CDR3 runs 16 residues. Trimming removed 2 bases from V and 6 bases from J, with 19 bases in between. The germline gives CDR1 LGHDT, CDR2 YNNKEL (reference sequence). CDR3 in amino acids: CASSQWDRGSYDGYTF. The CDR3 DNA follows: TGTGCCAGCAGCCAATGGGATAGGGGTTCTTACGATGGCTACACCTTC.

This chain links TRBV7-9 with TRBJ2-5, with 9 bases aligning to TRBD2. Trimming removed 7 bases from V and 0 bases from J; junction bases left unmatched: 9. CDR3 length: 16 residues. CDR1 SEHNR and CDR2 FQNEAQ come from the germline V gene (reference sequence). CDR3 loop: CASTDIAGADQETQYF. CDR3 bases: TGTGCCAGCACCGACATAGCGGGAGCGGACCAAGAGACCCAGTACTTC.

The rearrangement joins TRBV5-4 to TRBJ1-2; 7 bases are shared with TRBD1. This CDR3 is built from 15 residues. Trimming cost V 4 bases and J 1 base; bases outside gene matches: 7. Germline-derived CDR1 and CDR2 are SGHNT and YYREEE (reference sequence). CDR3 in amino acids: CASSLKTGSNYGYTF. The DNA of the CDR3 is TGTGCCAGCAGCCTGAAGACAGGGAGTAACTATGGCTACACCTTC.